The entry that follows covers one T cell receptor beta chain sequence. TCRdb's table, derived via immunoSEQ multiplex PCR, lists solely in-frame clones and lacks some. The sample has over a million clones; 75% are singletons. These data originate in a study of shared clonotypes between healthy human individuals. This CDR3 is built from 14 residues. Trimming cost V 4 bases and J 6 bases; bases outside gene matches: 5. Germline CDR1 SGHRS, CDR2 YFSETQ. The sample taken for sequencing was memory CD4+ T cells sorted from blood. The subset here: CD45RA-negative fraction. The clonotype originates from a man aged 18 to 30 in good health. The chain has TRBV5-1 and TRBJ2-2, with TRBD1 matching 8 bases. Here the CDR3 DNA reads TGCGCCAGCAGCGCCCGACAGGGGTCCGGGGAGCTGTTTTTT. Translation gives CASSARQGSGELFF.